Reported below is one T cell receptor (beta chain). One end of the junction varies from germline; a read error may be responsible. The source of the sample is a study of blood T cell repertoires in COVID-19. Methods used by the authors: Counts of nucleated cells, estimated from reference gene primer amplification, were obtained. Some clones are missing from TCRdb's copy, which holds only in-frame ones; the method was immunoSEQ multiplex PCR. From that table come the V and J calls and clone size; the DNA was used to work out D and trimming. The data hold some 91,000 clones, with about nine tenths observed a single time. This CDR3 contains 15 residues. Germline V lookup: CDR1 SGHTA, CDR2 FQGNSA.

This sequence originates from a man aged 55 to 70 with acute or convalescent COVID-19. The sample taken for sequencing was peripheral blood. The chain employs TRBV7-2 and TRBJ2-2, with D possibly matching TRBD2 (6 bases). This CDR3 reads CASSVAVANTGELFF. Here the CDR3 DNA reads TGTGCCAGCAGCGTAGCGGTAGCGAACACCGGGGAGCTGTTTTTT.